The clone carrying this T cell receptor (beta chain) has more than one count but fewer than ten. The CDR3 has 15 residues. Trimming took off 0 bases at V and 3 bases at J, with 12 bases between the two ends. CDR1 and CDR2 (germline): SGHRS, YFSETQ. The data belong to a study of Graves' ophthalmopathy and Graves' hyperthyroidism. TCR beta CDR3 regions were amplified from RNA transcripts. Scientists carried out first-round RT-PCR using HTBI primers and then a second-round multiplex PCR. A single record per CDR3 protein comes from TCRdb applying MiXCR to the multiplex PCR reads. Among 620,000 or so distinct CDR3 sequences listed, roughly 20% were seen once. PBMCs stemmed from over 8 ml of fresh peripheral blood.

The V gene is TRBV5-1, the J gene TRBJ2-5; D gene ambiguous. The source of this sequence is a woman younger than 35 with stable Graves' hyperthyroidism. Some clones in this sample may be carry-over from other donors' samples. The sample consisted of peripheral blood. CDR3 sequence: CASSLGRSIKETQYF. The CDR3 coding sequence is TGCGCCAGCAGCTTGGGGAGATCCATCAAAGAGACCCAGTACTTC.